These T cell receptor beta chains were read from a single sample in a study of T-cell reconstitution after alpha-beta-depleted transplantation in children. Each CDR3 protein is one row after TCRdb ran MiXCR on the PCR reads. The top ten clones hold around 2.6% of a sample with just over 70,000 distinct CDR3 sequences, 7% to 8% of them seen once. Specimen: PBMCs from the stem cell graft donor, collected from the stem cell graft. The receptors derive from a human donor who donated a stem cell graft to a child with acute lymphoblastic leukemia. Both conserved end residues are part of each CDR3. The D gene is left open where the match is weak. Clone size, where shown, is once, few, many, or a class for clones that have expanded.

cdr3_length d_call clone_size j_call v_call cdr3_aa cdr3_nt
16 NA NA TRBJ1-4 TRBV7-6 CASSLGQDPTNEKLFF TGTGCCAGCAGCTTAGGGCAGGATCCAACTAATGAAAAACTGTTTTTT
17 TRBD2 many TRBJ2-3 TRBV5-1 CASSLATSAGRPDTQYF TGCGCCAGCAGCTTGGCCACTAGCGCGGGCCGGCCAGATACGCAGTATTTT
15 NA many TRBJ2-7 TRBV4-3 CASSQTQGPDYEQYF TGCGCCAGCAGCCAAACCCAGGGACCTGACTACGAGCAGTACTTC
16 TRBD2 many TRBJ2-1 TRBV12-3/TRBV12-4 CASSIAGGSSYNEQFF TGTGCCAGCAGTATAGCGGGAGGGAGCTCCTACAATGAGCAGTTCTTC
13 NA many TRBJ2-3 TRBV7-2 CASSLERVDTQYF TGTGCCAGCAGCTTGGAACGGGTAGATACGCAGTATTTT
12 NA few TRBJ1-2 TRBV19 CASGQGIDGYTF TGTGCCTCCGGTCAGGGGATTGATGGCTACACCTTC
14 NA few TRBJ2-7 TRBV5-1 CASSLRGYSYEQYF TGCGCCAGCAGCTTGCGAGGGTATTCCTACGAGCAGTACTTC
12 NA many TRBJ2-1 TRBV20-1 CSASSRVNEQFF TGCAGTGCCTCCTCTAGGGTAAATGAGCAGTTCTTC
13 NA many TRBJ1-1 TRBV5-6 CASSSLGGTEAFF TGTGCCAGCAGCTCTCTAGGGGGGACTGAAGCTTTCTTT
13 NA many TRBJ2-7 TRBV29-1 CSAAHGVAYEQYF TGCAGCGCGGCTCACGGGGTAGCCTACGAGCAGTACTTC
15 NA many TRBJ2-7 TRBV5-1 CASSFQGVSSYEQYF TGCGCCAGCAGCTTTCAAGGGGTAAGCTCCTACGAGCAGTACTTC
15 TRBD1 many TRBJ1-6 TRBV20-1 CSASSGTGGNSPLHF TGCAGTGCTAGTTCCGGTACAGGGGGGAATTCACCCCTCCACTTT
11 TRBD2 many TRBJ2-1 TRBV12-3/TRBV12-4 CASSSGLAENF TGTGCCAGCAGTTCGGGACTAGCAGAAAACTTC
17 NA many TRBJ2-2 TRBV12-3/TRBV12-4 CASSQPGRSQNTGELFF TGTGCCAGCAGCCAACCCGGACGGTCCCAGAACACCGGGGAGCTGTTTTTT
12 NA many TRBJ1-3 TRBV29-1 CSVGVSGNTIYF TGCAGCGTTGGGGTATCTGGAAACACCATATATTTT
15 TRBD2 many TRBJ2-1 TRBV5-1 CASSSGLAGADEQFF TGCGCCAGCAGCTCGGGACTAGCGGGGGCTGATGAGCAGTTCTTC
15 NA NA TRBJ1-1 TRBV11-2 CASSLDRRSSAEAFF TGTGCCAGCAGCTTAGACAGGCGGTCTAGCGCTGAAGCTTTCTTT
15 NA few TRBJ2-5 TRBV6-5 CASSYGAAQKETQYF TGTGCCAGCAGTTACGGGGCCGCCCAGAAAGAGACCCAGTACTTC
17 NA many TRBJ1-5 TRBV2 CASSPARQGAGNQPQHF TGTGCCAGCTCACCAGCGAGACAAGGGGCCGGCAATCAGCCCCAGCATTTT
16 NA many TRBJ1-3 TRBV6-1 CASSEEDGRSGNTIYF TGTGCCAGCAGTGAAGAGGACGGGCGCTCTGGAAACACCATATATTTT
15 TRBD2 many TRBJ2-7 TRBV5-1 CASSSPGGGSYEQYF TGCGCCAGCAGCTCCCCCGGGGGGGGGTCTTACGAGCAGTACTTC
16 NA many TRBJ2-1 TRBV4-1 CASSQDRGTPNNEQFF TGCGCCAGCAGCCAAGATCGGGGGACACCTAACAATGAGCAGTTCTTC
15 NA once TRBJ2-2 TRBV9 CASSVEQMNTGELFF TGTGCCAGCAGCGTAGAGCAGATGAACACCGGGGAGCTGTTTTTT
17 TRBD1 many TRBJ1-2 TRBV5-1 CASSLTGGSRSGYGYTF TGCGCCAGCAGCTTAACAGGGGGGTCTCGTTCCGGCTATGGCTACACCTTC
14 TRBD1 few TRBJ2-7 TRBV7-9 CASRPGQGAYEQYF TGTGCCAGCAGGCCAGGACAGGGGGCCTACGAGCAGTACTTC
12 NA NA TRBJ1-5 TRBV28 CASRIFNQPQHF TGTGCCAGCAGGATTTTCAATCAGCCCCAGCATTTT
15 NA few TRBJ2-5 TRBV7-9 CASSPPNAIQETQYF TGTGCCAGCAGTCCACCTAATGCTATCCAAGAGACCCAGTACTTC
14 NA few TRBJ1-5 TRBV7-8 CASSGGGGNQPQHF TGTGCCAGCAGCGGCGGCGGGGGCAATCAGCCCCAGCATTTT
16 TRBD2 many TRBJ2-7 TRBV10-2 CASSALSGGSPYEQYF TGCGCCAGCAGTGCCCTCAGCGGGGGGTCCCCCTACGAGCAGTACTTC
15 NA many TRBJ1-3 TRBV12-3/TRBV12-4 CASRRGAFSGNTIYF TGTGCCAGCAGAAGAGGGGCCTTCTCTGGAAACACCATATATTTT
15 TRBD2 many TRBJ2-1 TRBV9 CASSVVSGRVDEQFF TGTGCCAGCAGCGTAGTTAGCGGGAGGGTCGATGAGCAGTTCTTC
12 NA many TRBJ2-3 TRBV29-1 CSVAQSTDTQYF TGCAGCGTCGCCCAGAGCACAGATACGCAGTATTTT
13 TRBD1 many TRBJ1-1 TRBV2 CASRGQGAAEAFF TGTGCCAGCAGGGGACAGGGGGCCGCTGAAGCTTTCTTT
15 TRBD1 many TRBJ1-2 TRBV18 CASSPGTGIDYGYTF TGTGCCAGCTCACCTGGGACAGGGATTGACTATGGCTACACCTTC
11 NA many TRBJ2-3 TRBV5-1 CATRGTDTQYF TGCGCCACTCGCGGCACAGATACGCAGTATTTT
16 TRBD1 few TRBJ2-1 TRBV18 CASSPTGTGGYNEQFF TGTGCCAGCTCCCCAACCGGGACAGGGGGTTACAATGAGCAGTTCTTC
12 NA few TRBJ2-1 TRBV9 CASSVDFNEQFF TGTGCCAGCAGCGTAGACTTCAATGAGCAGTTCTTC
11 NA many TRBJ2-1 TRBV7-2 CASSSSGLRFF TGTGCCAGCAGTTCATCCGGACTACGGTTCTTC
14 TRBD2 many TRBJ2-1 TRBV20-1 CSASKASGYNEQFF TGCAGTGCTAGTAAGGCTAGCGGCTACAATGAGCAGTTCTTC
14 NA many TRBJ1-1 TRBV18 CASSPRGRGTEAFF TGTGCCAGCTCACCAAGGGGACGGGGCACTGAAGCTTTCTTT
15 NA many TRBJ2-3 TRBV4-1 CASSQDPSGTDTQYF TGCGCCAGCAGCCAAGATCCTAGCGGCACAGATACGCAGTATTTT
15 NA many TRBJ1-5 TRBV7-2 CASHKTGDQGQPQHF TGTGCCAGCCATAAAACCGGGGACCAGGGACAGCCCCAGCATTTT
15 TRBD1 many TRBJ2-7 TRBV9 CASSPTPGGSYEQYF TGTGCCAGCAGCCCTACCCCAGGGGGCTCCTACGAGCAGTACTTC
15 NA NA TRBJ1-1 TRBV6-5 CASSYEADLGTEAFF TGTGCCAGCAGTTACGAGGCCGACCTCGGGACTGAAGCTTTCTTT
13 NA few TRBJ2-2 TRBV20-1 CSARPTGTGELFF TGCAGTGCTAGACCTACAGGGACCGGGGAGCTGTTTTTT
14 NA many TRBJ2-3 TRBV5-4 CASSLGVQTDTQYF TGTGCCAGCAGCTTAGGGGTGCAAACAGATACGCAGTATTTT
14 NA NA TRBJ1-4 TRBV7-9 CASSPFVGREKLFF TGTGCCAGCAGCCCCTTTGTTGGACGGGAAAAACTGTTTTTT
16 NA NA TRBJ2-1 TRBV5-4 CASSPGPVSSYNEQFF TGTGCCAGCAGCCCGGGACCAGTAAGTTCCTACAATGAGCAGTTCTTC
15 TRBD1 many TRBJ2-1 TRBV10-3 CAIRPTGAGYNEQFF TGTGCCATCAGGCCTACAGGGGCCGGTTACAATGAGCAGTTCTTC
11 NA many TRBJ2-4 TRBV20-1 CSARRENIQYF TGCAGTGCTAGACGAGAAAACATTCAGTACTTC
13 NA many TRBJ1-5 TRBV7-2 CASSVRGNQPQHF TGTGCCAGCAGCGTCAGGGGCAATCAGCCCCAGCATTTT
14 TRBD1 many TRBJ2-2 TRBV10-3 CATRDRVGTGELFF TGTGCCACCAGAGACAGGGTCGGTACCGGGGAGCTGTTTTTT
14 TRBD1 many TRBJ2-6 TRBV5-1 CASRGGTGANVLTF TGCGCCAGCAGAGGGGGCACCGGGGCCAACGTCCTGACTTTC
18 NA many TRBJ2-1 TRBV24-1 CATSDSSWDWEGGNEQFF TGTGCCACCAGTGATTCCTCCTGGGACTGGGAAGGGGGTAATGAGCAGTTCTTC
18 TRBD2 many TRBJ2-6 TRBV6-2/TRBV6-3 CASSPWTSGVSGANVLTF TGTGCCAGCAGCCCCTGGACTAGCGGGGTCTCTGGGGCCAACGTCCTGACTTTC
15 NA many TRBJ1-5 TRBV25-1 CASSDPKWESQPQHF TGTGCCAGCAGTGATCCAAAATGGGAGTCTCAGCCCCAGCATTTT
12 NA NA TRBJ2-4 TRBV24-1 CATSDWGNIQYF TGTGCCACCAGTGATTGGGGGAACATTCAGTACTTC
13 TRBD2 many TRBJ2-5 TRBV5-1 CASSLAGIETQYF TGCGCCAGCAGCTTAGCGGGAATCGAGACCCAGTACTTC